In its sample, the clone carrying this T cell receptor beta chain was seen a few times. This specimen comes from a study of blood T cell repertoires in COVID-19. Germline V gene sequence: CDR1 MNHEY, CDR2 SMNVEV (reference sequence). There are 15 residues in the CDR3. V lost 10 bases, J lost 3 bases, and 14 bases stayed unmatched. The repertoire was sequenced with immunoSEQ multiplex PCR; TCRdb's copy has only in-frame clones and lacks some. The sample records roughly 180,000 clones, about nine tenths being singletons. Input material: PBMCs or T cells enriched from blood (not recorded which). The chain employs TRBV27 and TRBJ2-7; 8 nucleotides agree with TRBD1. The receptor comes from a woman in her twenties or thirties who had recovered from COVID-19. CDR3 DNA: TGTGCCACCAGGGGGCTAGGGACAGAGTTCTACGAGCAGTACTTC. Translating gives CATRGLGTEFYEQYF.